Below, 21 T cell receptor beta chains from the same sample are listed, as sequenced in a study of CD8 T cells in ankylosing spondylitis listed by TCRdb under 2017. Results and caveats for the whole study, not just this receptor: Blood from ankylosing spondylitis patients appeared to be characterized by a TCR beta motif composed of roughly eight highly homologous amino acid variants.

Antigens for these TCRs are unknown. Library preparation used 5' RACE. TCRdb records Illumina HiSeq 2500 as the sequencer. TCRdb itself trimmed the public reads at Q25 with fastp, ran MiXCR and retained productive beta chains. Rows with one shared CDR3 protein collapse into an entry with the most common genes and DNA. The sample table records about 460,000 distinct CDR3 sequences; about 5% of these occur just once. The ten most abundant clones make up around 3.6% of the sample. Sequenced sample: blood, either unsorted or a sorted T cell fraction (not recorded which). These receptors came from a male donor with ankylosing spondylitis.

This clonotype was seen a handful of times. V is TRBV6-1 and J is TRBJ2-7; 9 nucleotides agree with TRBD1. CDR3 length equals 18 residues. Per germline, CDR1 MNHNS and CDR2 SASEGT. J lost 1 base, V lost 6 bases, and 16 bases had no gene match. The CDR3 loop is CASSTGGTGTGTSYEQYF. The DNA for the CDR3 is TGTGCCAGCAGCACCGGAGGAACCGGGACAGGGACATCCTACGAGCAGTACTTC.

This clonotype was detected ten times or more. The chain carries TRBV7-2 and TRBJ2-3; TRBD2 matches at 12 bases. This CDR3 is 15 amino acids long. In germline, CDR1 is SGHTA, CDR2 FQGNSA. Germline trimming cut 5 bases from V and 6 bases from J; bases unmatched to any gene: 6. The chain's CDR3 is CASSRLAGAVDTQYF. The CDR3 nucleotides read TGTGCCAGCAGCCGACTAGCGGGAGCTGTTGATACGCAGTATTTT.

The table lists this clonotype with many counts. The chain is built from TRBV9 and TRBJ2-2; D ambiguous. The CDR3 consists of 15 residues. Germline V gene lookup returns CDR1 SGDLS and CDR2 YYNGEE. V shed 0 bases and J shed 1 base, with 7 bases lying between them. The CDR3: CASSVDGWNTGELFF. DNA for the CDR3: TGTGCCAGCAGCGTAGACGGCTGGAACACCGGGGAGCTGTTTTTT.

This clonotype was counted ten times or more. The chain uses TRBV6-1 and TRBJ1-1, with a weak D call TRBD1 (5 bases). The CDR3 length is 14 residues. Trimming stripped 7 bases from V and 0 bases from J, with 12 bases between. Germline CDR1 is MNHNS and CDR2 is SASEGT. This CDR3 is CASTKGRLNTEAFF. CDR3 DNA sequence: TGTGCCAGCACTAAGGGGAGATTGAACACTGAAGCTTTCTTT.

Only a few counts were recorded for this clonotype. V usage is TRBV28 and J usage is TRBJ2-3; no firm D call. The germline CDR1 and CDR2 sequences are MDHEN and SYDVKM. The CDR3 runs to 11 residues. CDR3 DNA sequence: TGTGCAATCAAACGCACAGATACGCAGTATTTT. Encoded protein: CAIKRTDTQYF.

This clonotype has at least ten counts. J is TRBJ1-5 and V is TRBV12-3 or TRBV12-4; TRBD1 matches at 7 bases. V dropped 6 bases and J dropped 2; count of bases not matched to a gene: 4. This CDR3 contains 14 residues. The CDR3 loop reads CASRLGQGNQPQHF. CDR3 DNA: TGTGCCAGCAGACTCGGACAGGGCAATCAGCCCCAGCATTTT.

CDR3 sequence (DNA): TGCAGTGCTAGCCTACTAGCAGGGAACACCGGGGAGCTGTTTTTT. It yields the protein CSASLLAGNTGELFF. This rearrangement joins TRBV20-1 to TRBJ2-2; weak D call: TRBD2 (6 bases). With 3 bases removed from V and 1 base from J, the gap between germline ends came to 12 bases. This CDR3 has 15 amino acids. The germline CDR1 and CDR2 sequences are DFQATT and SNEGSKA (reference sequence).

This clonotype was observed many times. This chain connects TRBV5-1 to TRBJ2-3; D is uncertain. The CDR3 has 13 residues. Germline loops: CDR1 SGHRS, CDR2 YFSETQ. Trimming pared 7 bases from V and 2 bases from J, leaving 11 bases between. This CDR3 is CASEDGPTDTQYF. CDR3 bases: TGCGCCAGCGAGGACGGACCCACAGATACGCAGTATTTT.

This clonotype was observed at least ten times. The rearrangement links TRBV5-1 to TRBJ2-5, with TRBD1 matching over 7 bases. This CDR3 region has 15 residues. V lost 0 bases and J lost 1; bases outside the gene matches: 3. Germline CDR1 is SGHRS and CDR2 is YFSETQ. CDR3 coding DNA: TGCGCCAGCAGCTTGGGACAGGGAGCCCAAGAGACCCAGTACTTC. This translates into CASSLGQGAQETQYF.

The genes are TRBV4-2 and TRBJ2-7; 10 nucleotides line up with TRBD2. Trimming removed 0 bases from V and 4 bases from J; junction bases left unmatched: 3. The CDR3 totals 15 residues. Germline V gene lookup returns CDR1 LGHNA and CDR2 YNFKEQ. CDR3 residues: CASSQDMTSGYEQYF. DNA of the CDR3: TGTGCCAGCAGCCAAGATATGACTAGCGGGTACGAGCAGTACTTC.

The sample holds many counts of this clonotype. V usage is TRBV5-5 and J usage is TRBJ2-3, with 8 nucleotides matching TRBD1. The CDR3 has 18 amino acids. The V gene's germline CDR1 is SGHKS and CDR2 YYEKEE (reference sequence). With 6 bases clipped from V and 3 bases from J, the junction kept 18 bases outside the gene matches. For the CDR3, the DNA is TGTGCCAGCACCACCACCCGGACAGGGCCCAAGTGGACAGATACGCAGTATTTT. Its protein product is CASTTTRTGPKWTDTQYF.

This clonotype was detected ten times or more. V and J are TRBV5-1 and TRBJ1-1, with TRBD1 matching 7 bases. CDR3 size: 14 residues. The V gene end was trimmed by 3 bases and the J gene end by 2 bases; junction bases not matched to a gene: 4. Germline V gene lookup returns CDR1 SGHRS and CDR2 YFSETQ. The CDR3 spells CASSYRGDNTEAFF. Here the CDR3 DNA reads TGCGCCAGCAGCTACAGGGGCGACAACACTGAAGCTTTCTTT.

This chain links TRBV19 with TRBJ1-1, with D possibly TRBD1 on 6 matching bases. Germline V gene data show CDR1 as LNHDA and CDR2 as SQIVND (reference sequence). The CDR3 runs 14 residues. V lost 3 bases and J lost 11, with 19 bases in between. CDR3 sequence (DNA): TGTGCCAGTAGTATTTACGACAGGTCGTCCCCGGCTTTCTTT. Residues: CASSIYDRSSPAFF.

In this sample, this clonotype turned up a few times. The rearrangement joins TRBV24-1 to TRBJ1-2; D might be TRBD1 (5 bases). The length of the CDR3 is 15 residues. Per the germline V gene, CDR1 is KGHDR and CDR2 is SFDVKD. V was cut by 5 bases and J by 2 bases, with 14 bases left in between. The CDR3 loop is CATSGLSRGNYGYTF. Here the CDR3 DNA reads TGTGCCACCAGTGGGCTATCGCGGGGCAACTATGGCTACACCTTC.

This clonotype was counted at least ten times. CDR3 nucleotides: TGTGCCAGCAGTGAATATAAAGGGATAAAACTGTTTTTT. Translated, it gives CASSEYKGIKLFF. This rearrangement joins TRBV25-1 to TRBJ1-4, with unresolved D. From germline, CDR1 is MGHDK and CDR2 SYGVNS. There are 13 residues in the CDR3. V lost 0 bases and J lost 10, with 9 bases in between.

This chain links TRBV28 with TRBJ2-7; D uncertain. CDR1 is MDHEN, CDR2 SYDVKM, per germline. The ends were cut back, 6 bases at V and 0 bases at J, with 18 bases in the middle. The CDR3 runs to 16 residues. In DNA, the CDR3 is TGTGCCAGCAGCTCCCTATTTGCGGAGCTCTCCTACGAGCAGTACTTC. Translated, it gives CASSSLFAELSYEQYF.

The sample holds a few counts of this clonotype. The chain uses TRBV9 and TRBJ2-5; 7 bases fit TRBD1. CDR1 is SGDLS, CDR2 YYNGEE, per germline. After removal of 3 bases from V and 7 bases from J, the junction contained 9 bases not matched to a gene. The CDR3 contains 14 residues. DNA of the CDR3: TGTGCCAGCAGCGCAACAGGGGCCCCAGGGACCCAGTACTTC. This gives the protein CASSATGAPGTQYF. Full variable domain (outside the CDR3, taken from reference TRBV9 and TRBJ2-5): DSGVTQTPKHLITATGQRVTLRCSPRSGDLSVYWYQQSLDQGLQFLIQYYNGEERAKGNILERFSAQQFPDLHSELNLSSLELGDSALYFCASSATGAPGTQYFGPGTRLLVL.

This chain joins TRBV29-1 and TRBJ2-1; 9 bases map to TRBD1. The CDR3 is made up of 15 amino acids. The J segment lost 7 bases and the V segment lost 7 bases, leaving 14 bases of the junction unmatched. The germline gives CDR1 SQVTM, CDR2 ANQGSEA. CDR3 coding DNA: TGCAGCGCCGCCGTTCCGGGACAGGGATTTAATGAGCAGTTCTTC. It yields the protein CSAAVPGQGFNEQFF.

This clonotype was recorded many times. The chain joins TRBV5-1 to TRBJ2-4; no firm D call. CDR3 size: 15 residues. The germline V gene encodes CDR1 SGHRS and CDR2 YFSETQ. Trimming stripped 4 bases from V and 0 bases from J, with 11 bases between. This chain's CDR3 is CASSHTALAKNIQYF. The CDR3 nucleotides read TGCGCCAGCAGCCATACCGCTCTAGCCAAAAACATTCAGTACTTC.

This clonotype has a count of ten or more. The CDR3 nucleotides are TGCGCCAGCAGCCAAAACAGGTTGACACCCTATGGCTACACCTTC. Its protein product is CASSQNRLTPYGYTF. The chain recombines TRBV4-3 with TRBJ1-2; tentatively, D is TRBD1 (5 bases). Germline values: CDR1 LGHNA, CDR2 YSLEER. There are 15 residues in the CDR3. Trimming took off 2 bases at V and 4 bases at J, with 14 bases between the two ends.

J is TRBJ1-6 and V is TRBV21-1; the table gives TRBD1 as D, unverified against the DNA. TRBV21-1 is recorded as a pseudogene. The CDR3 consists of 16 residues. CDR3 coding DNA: TGTGCCAGCAGCACTTTCCGGGACAGGGGAGCCTCACCCCTCCACTTT. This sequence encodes CASSTFRDRGASPLHF.